The clone carrying this TCR beta chain has more than one count but fewer than ten. This sample stems from a study of identical twins. This CDR3 is 15 amino acids long. Trimming left V 3 bases short and J 11 bases short, with 17 bases between. Template switching added a universal primer site; cDNA carried unique molecular identifiers. TCRdb itself ran the 5' RACE reads through MiXCR, one entry per CDR3 protein. The sample contains under 900,000 distinct CDR3 sequences, roughly 20% of which appear only once. This sample also appeared in a second study, on T cells expressing NK-cell markers. That work contributes: It was sorted CD3+CD56+NKG2C+, CD3+CD56+NKG2C- and CD3+CD56-NKG2C+ T cells that supplied the TCR beta repertoires. Several of the donors carried dominant NKG2C+ clonotypes that took up about 1.0-7.0% of their CD8+ T cells.

Material for sequencing was PBMCs. This receptor was taken from a woman between 18 and 29 years old in good health. This sequence joins TRBV12-3 or TRBV12-4 and TRBJ1-6; D is ambiguous. CDR3 nucleotide sequence: TGTGCCAGCAGTTTTTTTTGGACCACCGGAGCACCCCTCCACTTT. Residues: CASSFFWTTGAPLHF.